This TCR beta chain was profiled in a study of cytomegalovirus exposure and HLA in healthy donors (dated by TCRdb to 2016 to 2017). Background on the whole study: In an earlier analysis of fewer than 750 of the donors, 276 Gb of sequence data and approximately 100 million unique TCR beta sequences from 150 million to 200 million T cells were reported. Around 320 gigabases of sequencing data and tens of millions of unique TCR sequences were included in an early release covering under 650 HLA-typed donors. Of the 398 genotyped donors, 75% to 85% were placed in the genetic ancestry cluster associated with self-reported Caucasian donors. The study aimed to test whether cataloging public T cell receptors could reveal signatures of past pathogen exposure. The study used immunosequencing to profile the T cell repertoires of 666 subjects and linked those repertoires to cytomegalovirus serostatus. In addition to the first cohort of approximately 650 subjects, a separate validation cohort of about 120 different subjects was used. The study combined high-throughput TCR immunosequencing, statistical association of individual TCRs with disease status, and machine learning to predict cytomegalovirus infection status. A later analysis re-examined previously published TCR beta repertoires from roughly 650 donors and added high-resolution HLA genotyping to investigate patterns of TCR occurrence. Rather than drawing on any new phenotypic data, the later analysis identified candidate immune exposures from TCR beta sequences and the way those sequences occurred across donors. In an earlier analysis of a few hundred of the donors, high-throughput TCR beta sequencing was used to judge whether each TCR beta V gene segment behaved as functional or pseudogenic. Donor age, sex, ethnicity and CMV serostatus were compiled alongside the repertoire data. A later genetic analysis used genome-wide SNP genotypes for about 60% of the 666 donors, treating that subset as a discovery cohort. All discovery cohort repertoires had been generated on a single sequencing platform. Class I and class II HLA loci were covered by the typing at four-digit resolution. Typing coverage varied by locus: 629-630 donors for A, B, C, DRB1 and DQB1; roughly 500 for DQA1; some 610 for DPA1; more than 450 for DPB1. Because of strong linkage in the cohort, five DR-DQ haplotypes were treated as single units for association and clustering. Among under 450 genotyped donors of the cohort, an average of approximately 240,000 unique TCR beta nucleotide sequences were sequenced per donor, around a sixth of them non-productive.

The protocol used for the library was the immunoSEQ multiplex PCR assay. A mixture of 60 forward primers for TCR Vbeta segments and 13 reverse primers for TCR Jbeta segments was used in the multiplex PCR. The CDR3 region of rearranged TCR beta genes was amplified from genomic DNA with a multiplex PCR assay. The Illumina HiSeq System was used to sequence the amplified TCR beta libraries as 87-base-pair reads. The authors' analysis ran thus. A later analysis tallied tens of millions of unique TCR beta chains across the 610 or so repertoires, and about 12 million of those chains were shared by two or more donors. Raw reads were error-corrected and collapsed into unique sequences with a nearest-neighbor algorithm that merged closely related sequences to remove PCR and sequencing errors. To assign V, D and J gene segments, CDR3 sequences were aligned to IMGT reference sequences. For a sequence to be retained, a match of at least six nucleotides to both a V gene segment and a J gene segment was required. Rearrangements were classified as productive when the CDR3 lacked stop codons and remained in frame with V and J, and all other rearrangements were classified as non-productive. Following IMGT convention, CDR3 was defined as the stretch from the second conserved V-encoded cysteine to the conserved J-encoded phenylalanine. The earlier analysis of some 580 of the donors excluded any sequence lacking an unambiguous match to a single V gene segment. An earlier analysis of a few hundred of the donors classified V segments as functional when productive rearrangements were above 56.7% and as segregating when the standard deviation between donors was above 5%. To diagnose cytomegalovirus status from the catalog of TCR beta chain sequences, a statistical classification framework was built. A later analysis assigned V and J genes by comparing TCR nucleotide sequences with IMGT/GENE-DB human TR gene sequences. A later analysis assigned CDR3 sequences and most-parsimonious VDJ recombination scenarios with the TCRdist pipeline. A later analysis defined each TCR beta chain by its CDR3 amino acid sequence plus V-gene family, and excluded reads lacking a unique V-gene family. As a way to deal with suspected cross-contamination and a sequencing artifact, a later analysis dropped 640 or so nucleotide sequences that were highly shared and had low generation probability. A later analysis calculated a clonal expansion index for each public chain from normalized within-repertoire ranks of inferred template counts. In a later analysis, generation probabilities were computed using a VDJ recombination model fitted to out-of-frame rearrangements, and the results were checked against IGoR. A later analysis scored TCR-TCR, TCR-HLA and TCR-CMV co-occurrence with hypergeometric tests, applying a repertoire-size bias correction to TCR pairs. In a later analysis, false discovery rates were estimated by permuting HLA or CMV assignments 20 times. In a later analysis, co-occurring TCRs were grouped using DBSCAN, and TCRdist sequence similarity was added for clustering within HLA-allele-positive subsets. Co-occurrence clustering excluded repertoires with fewer than 30,000 or more than 120,000 public chains, plus five with anomalous nucleotide sharing. TCRdb stores this immuneACCESS table with in-frame sequences only. Part of the clones is absent; in the studies checked, under half of the shortfall reflects unresolved V genes, and no reason is known for the rest. For V, J and clone size, that table is used; D and trimming come from the DNA. Here the sample has some 140,000 clones; about four fifths occur a single time. The ten largest make up roughly 2.8% of the sample.

The cohort comprised approximately 700 healthy bone marrow donors. All cohort members were sampled while nominally healthy, although unrecorded immune exposures were likely present. The donor tested CMV seronegative, placing the donor among the 352 seronegative members of the cohort. Every donor gave a peripheral blood sample, and the peripheral blood mononuclear cells from that sample were used for TCR beta sequencing. The Qiagen DNeasy Blood Extraction Kit was used to extract genomic DNA from the blood cell samples. Results the study describes overall, beyond this receptor: Only TCR beta chains were sequenced in this cohort, and the absence of alpha or paired-chain data limited detectable features. The classifier was reported to diagnose cytomegalovirus status with high specificity and sensitivity in both the original cohort and the validation cohort. A group of highly shared sequence variants was considered likely to be a technical artifact of the sequencing pipeline. Approximately 18 rarely observed V segments, including chromosome 9 orphons, were excluded from the earlier analysis of approximately 600 of the donors because counts were too low. The only immune exposure information available for the cohort was CMV serostatus. Some IMGT-functional V segments, including TRBV6-2 and TRBV6-3, could not be told apart with the 87-base-pair reads, so those segments were excluded. It was suggested by the authors that the approach could potentially be generalized to other disease states and immunological phenotypes. According to a later analysis, TCR association rates differed among HLA loci, with DRB1 alleles showing the most associated TCRs and HLA-C alleles showing the fewest. The study listed approximately 150 TCR beta chains as associated with cytomegalovirus. A later analysis associated 16,951 TCR beta sequences with specific HLA alleles at a false discovery rate of 0.05. When HLA alleles, especially DR and DQ, strongly co-occurred, TCR associations were difficult to assign to individual alleles. Because some donors lacked HLA typing at each locus, the association tests relied only on the typed subset. An association between a missense DCLRE1C variant and V-gene and J-gene trimming of TCR beta chains was found in a later genetic analysis and replicated in an independent cohort. Several of the top co-occurrence clusters appeared to be linked to parvovirus B19, influenza, CMV and Epstein-Barr virus, according to a later analysis. The presence/absence analyses assumed that sequencing depth was roughly uniform across donors, and that assumption may not be true. According to a later genetic analysis, donors in an Asian-associated ancestry cluster had fewer N-insertions in productive TCRs than the approximately 710-donor mean. Linkage disequilibrium might explain the correlated functional status among segregating V segments, but an unknown experimental factor could not be excluded. In a later analysis, HLA-associated TCR beta chains showed more clonal expansion and lower generation probabilities than non-associated chains that were equally common. In vitro tests confirmed that a few of the cytomegalovirus-associated TCR beta chains recognize cytomegalovirus antigens. A further reported finding was that TCR beta sequences accurately predicted the HLA-A and HLA-B alleles for most subjects in the first cohort. Across donors, most TCR sequences were observed very rarely, whereas some public TCRs were present in many individuals. In an earlier analysis of roughly 500 of the donors, most TCR beta V segments appeared in productive rearrangements about 87% or about 30% of the time, broadly matching IMGT annotations. In a later analysis, most CMV-associated TCR beta chains were found to appear HLA-restricted, with HLA associations seemingly driven largely by CMV exposure.

As concerns this clone: What antigen it recognizes has not been identified. No clone much larger than this one lies a single base away; base qualities are absent.

Its CDR3 holds 14 amino acids, cysteine through phenylalanine. CDR3 DNA only is kept here, 42 bases in frame from base 1. V is cut back by 6 bases and J by 7 bases, with 7 bases in the junction unmatched. The germline V gene gives CDR1 as SNHLY and CDR2 as FYNNEI. Rearrangement joined TRBV2 to TRBJ1-5; 9 central bases correspond to TRBD1. The TCR comes from a man aged 18 to 29 in good health and CMV-seronegative. The sequenced sample consisted of PBMCs. For the CDR3, the sequence is CASSYGQGLQPQHF. At the DNA level, the sequence is TGTGCCAGCAGCTATGGACAGGGGCTGCAGCCCCAGCATTTT.